These 24 T cell receptor beta chains were sequenced from one sample in a study of T cell responses to AZD1222 COVID-19 vaccine. Produced via immunoSEQ multiplex PCR; TCRdb's table is partial and in-frame only. The sample has about 99,000 clones, about 90% seen once; the top ten hold 4.5% to 5.5%. This sample comprised peripheral blood, obtained on day 0 of AZD1222 vaccination. The receptors stem from an adult in good health.

The rearrangement uses TRBV6-5 and TRBJ2-7; 10 nucleotides match TRBD2. Trimming took 6 bases from V and 2 from J; bases not matched to a gene: 1. The CDR3 is made up of 13 amino acids. Germline CDR1 reads MNHEY; CDR2 reads SVGAGI. In DNA, the CDR3 is TGTGCCAGCAGAGGGACTAGCGCCTACGAGCAGTACTTC. This codes for CASRGTSAYEQYF.

The chain is built from TRBV5-1 and TRBJ2-2, with TRBD2 identical over 9 bases. V lost 3 bases to trimming and J lost 4 bases; unmatched junction nucleotides: 4. Germline V gene data show CDR1 as SGHRS and CDR2 as YFSETQ. The CDR3 loop spans 15 amino acids. This CDR3 is CASSWGLAVTGELFF. As DNA, the CDR3 is TGCGCCAGCAGCTGGGGACTAGCAGTCACCGGGGAGCTGTTTTTT.

This chain links TRBV10-3 with TRBJ2-6, with 15 bases fitting TRBD2. The CDR3 covers 19 residues. Unmatched junction bases numbered 5, after V lost 3 bases and J lost 2 bases. Germline CDR1 reads ENHRY; CDR2 reads SYGVKD. This chain's CDR3 is CAISDWTSGGAAGANVLTF. CDR3 DNA sequence: TGTGCCATCAGTGATTGGACTAGCGGGGGGGCCGCTGGGGCCAACGTCCTGACTTTC.

This chain joins TRBV7-2 and TRBJ2-7; 9 bases match TRBD1. The ends lost 2 bases at V and 1 base at J; junction bases unmatched: 3. The CDR3 runs 15 residues. The V gene's germline CDR1 is SGHTA and CDR2 FQGNSA. As DNA, the CDR3 is TGTGCCAGCAGCTTAACCGGGACAGGGTCCTACGAGCAGTACTTC. Its protein is CASSLTGTGSYEQYF. Complete variable domain (other parts from reference TRBV7-2 and TRBJ2-7): GAGVSQSPSNKVTEKGKDVELRCDPISGHTALYWYRQSLGQGLEFLIYFQGNSAPDKSGLPSDRFSAERTGGSVSTLTIQRTQQEDSAVYLCASSLTGTGSYEQYFGPGTRLTVT.

This rearrangement joins TRBV28 to TRBJ1-3; D gene ambiguous. The V gene's germline CDR1 is MDHEN and CDR2 SYDVKM. The CDR3 spans 14 residues. V lost 6 bases and J 0 bases, leaving 9 bases between the germline ends. CDR3 sequence reads: CASRGQNSGNTIYF. The CDR3 region has the DNA TGTGCCAGCAGGGGCCAAAACTCTGGAAACACCATATATTTT.

The gene calls are TRBV2 and TRBJ1-5; D unclear. The CDR3 is 15 residues long. The V gene's germline CDR1 is SNHLY and CDR2 FYNNEI. V lost 6 bases and J lost 0, with 12 bases in between. The CDR3 region has the DNA TGTGCCAGCAGGGGAAGGATTATTAGCAATCAGCCCCAGCATTTT. Its translation: CASRGRIISNQPQHF.

The V and J genes are TRBV12-3 or TRBV12-4 and TRBJ1-2; D uncertain. There are 13 residues in the CDR3. Trimming took 3 bases from V and 3 from J, leaving 8 bases between them. Here the CDR3 DNA reads TGTGCCAGCAGTTTTGGCCAAGACTATGGCTACACCTTC. This translates into CASSFGQDYGYTF.

This rearrangement joins TRBV9 to TRBJ1-3; D remains ambiguous. Trimming shortened V by 0 bases and J by 2 bases, and 12 bases separated the two germline ends. The germline V gene encodes CDR1 SGDLS and CDR2 YYNGEE. The CDR3 extends over 16 amino acids. The chain's CDR3 is CASSVDVSRTGNTIYF. The CDR3 nucleotides are TGTGCCAGCAGCGTAGACGTCAGTAGGACTGGAAACACCATATATTTT. Full variable domain (missing parts from reference TRBV9 and TRBJ1-3): DSGVTQTPKHLITATGQRVTLRCSPRSGDLSVYWYQQSLDQGLQFLIQYYNGEERAKGNILERFSAQQFPDLHSELNLSSLELGDSALYFCASSVDVSRTGNTIYFGEGSWLTVV.

The chain carries TRBV7-9 and TRBJ1-4, with 10 bases aligning to TRBD1. This CDR3 is 16 amino acids long. CDR1 and CDR2 (germline): SEHNR, FQNEAQ (reference sequence). V shed 4 bases and J 7 bases; nucleotides not matched to a gene: 9. The CDR3 DNA sequence: TGTGCCAGCAGCTGGGAAGGACAGGGGGTGGCTGAAAAACTGTTTTTT. Translated, it gives CASSWEGQGVAEKLFF.

The gene calls are TRBV9 and TRBJ2-2, with 11 bases aligning to TRBD1. V lost 4 bases, J lost 6 bases, and 5 bases stayed unmatched. CDR1 is SGDLS, CDR2 YYNGEE, per germline. The CDR3 spans 15 residues. The CDR3 DNA reads as TGTGCCAGCAGCCAGGACAGGGGGCGGTCCGGGGAGCTGTTTTTT. Its translation: CASSQDRGRSGELFF. The full variable domain, in which reference TRBV9 and TRBJ2-2 provide the parts outside the CDR3, is DSGVTQTPKHLITATGQRVTLRCSPRSGDLSVYWYQQSLDQGLQFLIQYYNGEERAKGNILERFSAQQFPDLHSELNLSSLELGDSALYFCASSQDRGRSGELFFGEGSRLTVL.

This rearrangement joins TRBV4-1 to TRBJ1-4, with D maybe TRBD1 (5 bases). CDR1 MGHRA and CDR2 YSYEKL come from the germline V gene. V lost 3 bases, J lost 8 bases, and 10 bases lay in between. The CDR3 length is 13 residues. In nucleotides, the CDR3 is TGCGCCAGCAGCCACAGGGAGTACGAAAAACTGTTTTTT. It specifies CASSHREYEKLFF.

V is TRBV7-3 and J is TRBJ1-2; TRBD1 might be the D (6 bases). The CDR3 runs 13 residues. V gave up 5 bases and J gave up 6 bases, with 13 bases separating them. The germline gives CDR1 SGHTA, CDR2 FQGTGA. Here the CDR3 DNA reads TGTGCCAGCAGCCCGGGGCAGGGGCATGGCTACACCTTC. Amino acid sequence: CASSPGQGHGYTF.

V usage is TRBV11-3 and J usage is TRBJ1-1; 7 nucleotides line up with TRBD1. The CDR3 runs 15 residues. Germline values: CDR1 SGHNT, CDR2 YENEEA. The ends lost 5 bases at V and 3 bases at J; junction bases unmatched: 9. CDR3 DNA sequence: TGTGCCAGCAGCCCAGGGGGGGGAGTGGACACTGAAGCTTTCTTT. It translates to CASSPGGGVDTEAFF.

V usage is TRBV2 and J usage is TRBJ1-5, with D hard to call. Germline V gene sequence: CDR1 SNHLY, CDR2 FYNNEI. Trimming removed 6 bases from V and 6 bases from J, with 9 bases in between. The CDR3 consists of 12 residues. The CDR3 nucleotides are TGTGCCAGCAGACGGGTCGGTCAGCCCCAGCATTTT. It yields the protein CASRRVGQPQHF.

The chain carries TRBV14 and TRBJ2-3; no firm D call. Per germline, CDR1 SGHDN and CDR2 FVKESK. The CDR3 runs to 15 residues. V lost 2 bases to trimming and J lost 3 bases, with 12 bases between them. The CDR3 coding sequence is TGTGCCAGCAGCCAACAGGTCGGCCGAACAGATACGCAGTATTTT. Its translation is CASSQQVGRTDTQYF.

The V and J genes are TRBV10-3 and TRBJ2-6; D unresolved. The CDR3 sequence is 13 residues long. V lost 10 bases and J 4 bases, leaving 11 bases between the germline ends. Germline CDR1 reads ENHRY; CDR2 reads SYGVKD. The CDR3, as DNA: TGTGCCACAACAGCTACCGGGGCCAACGTCCTGACTTTC. This encodes CATTATGANVLTF.

In its sample, this clone was seen once. The genes are TRBV9 and TRBJ1-3; D may be TRBD1 (5 bases). V gave up 4 bases and J gave up 6 bases, with 14 bases separating them. This CDR3 is built from 14 residues. Germline V gene data show CDR1 as SGDLS and CDR2 as YYNGEE. Here the CDR3 reads CASSSPGAPNTIYF. The CDR3 coding sequence is TGTGCCAGCAGCTCGCCCGGGGCTCCAAACACCATATATTTT.

This chain joins TRBV2 and TRBJ2-5; D remains ambiguous. Germline assignment: CDR1 SNHLY and CDR2 FYNNEI. This CDR3 contains 10 residues. Deletions cut 4 bases from V and 5 bases from J, with 2 bases between. CDR3 region: CASSVETQYF. CDR3 sequence (DNA): TGTGCCAGCAGTGTTGAGACCCAGTACTTC.

The chain recombines TRBV3-1 (or the pseudogene TRBV3-2) with TRBJ1-1; D gene uncertain. V was trimmed by 3 bases and J by 4 bases, leaving 12 bases between them. The CDR3 runs to 14 residues. Germline CDR1 reads LGHDT; CDR2 reads YNNKEL (reference sequence). The CDR3 DNA follows: TGTGCCAGCAGCCAGTGGCCTGCCGGCACTGAAGCTTTCTTT. Its protein is CASSQWPAGTEAFF.

This clone came up once. The CDR3 protein is CASSLGGGLNTGELFF. The CDR3 DNA reads TGTGCCAGCAGCTTGGGCGGGGGCCTGAACACCGGGGAGCTGTTTTTT. The V gene is TRBV5-4, the J gene TRBJ2-2; weak D call: TRBD2 (7 bases). V lost 0 bases and J 1 base, leaving 10 bases between the germline ends. CDR3 length: 16 amino acids. Per the germline V gene, CDR1 is SGHNT and CDR2 is YYREEE (reference sequence).

The V gene is TRBV2, the J gene TRBJ2-5, with 8 bases matching TRBD1. The V gene end was trimmed by 6 bases and the J gene end by 4 bases; junction bases not matched to a gene: 4. Per germline, CDR1 SNHLY and CDR2 FYNNEI. The CDR3 extends over 13 amino acids. CDR3: CASRDRAGETQYF. Written as DNA, the CDR3 is TGTGCCAGCAGGGACAGGGCGGGAGAGACCCAGTACTTC. Using reference TRBV2 and TRBJ2-5 for the parts outside the CDR3, the full variable domain is EPEVTQTPSHQVTQMGQEVILRCVPISNHLYFYWYRQILGQKVEFLVSFYNNEISEKSEIFDDQFSVERPDGSNFTLKIRSTKLEDSAMYFCASRDRAGETQYFGPGTRLLVL.

In DNA form, the CDR3 reads TGTGCCAGCAGTAGGGCCTATGGCTACACCTTC. This translates into CASSRAYGYTF. The V and J genes are TRBV12-3 or TRBV12-4 and TRBJ1-2; D is unclear. Trimming took 5 bases from V and 4 from J, leaving 5 bases between them. This CDR3 is 11 amino acids long.

In this sample, this clone turned up once. The gene calls are TRBV29-1 and TRBJ1-2; D is unclear. Germline V CDR1 and CDR2: SQVTM, ANQGSEA. The length of the CDR3 is 12 residues. The V end was cut by 5 bases, the J end by 5 bases, with 12 bases between. In DNA form, the CDR3 reads TGCAGCGTTATCGGGGTCCCTTATGGCTACACCTTC. Amino acids: CSVIGVPYGYTF.

CDR3 sequence reads: CASSWTVQDGYTF. DNA of the CDR3: TGTGCCAGCAGCTGGACAGTCCAGGATGGCTACACCTTC. This chain connects TRBV7-2 to TRBJ1-2; TRBD1 might be the D (6 bases). From germline, CDR1 is SGHTA and CDR2 FQGNSA. CDR3 size: 13 residues. V lost 4 bases to trimming and J lost 6 bases, with 12 bases between them.